This T cell receptor beta chain was recorded in a study of OX40 agonist ivuxolimab in advanced cancers. Turning to the study itself: Patients with hepatocellular carcinoma, melanoma, renal cell or head and neck cancer made up the dose-escalation patients.

Sequencing was performed with immunoSEQ multiplex PCR; in TCRdb, only in-frame clones are kept and a portion is missing. The sample lists around 33,000 clones, around 83% seen once, with about 20% in the top ten. The length of the CDR3 is 13 residues. Losses at the gene ends were 3 bases for V and 4 bases for J; bases not matched to a gene: 0. Germline loops: CDR1 MRHNA, CDR2 SNTAGT. Sequenced here: CD4+ or CD8+ T cells sorted from blood, sampled in a trial of the OX40 agonist ivuxolimab. The chain joins TRBV6-4 to TRBJ2-3; TRBD2 aligns across 8 bases. The clonotype originates from an adult with an advanced solid tumor such as melanoma, head and neck, liver or kidney cancer. CDR3 amino acids: CASSEREADTQYF. CDR3 nucleotide sequence: TGTGCCAGCAGTGAGCGGGAGGCAGATACGCAGTATTTT.